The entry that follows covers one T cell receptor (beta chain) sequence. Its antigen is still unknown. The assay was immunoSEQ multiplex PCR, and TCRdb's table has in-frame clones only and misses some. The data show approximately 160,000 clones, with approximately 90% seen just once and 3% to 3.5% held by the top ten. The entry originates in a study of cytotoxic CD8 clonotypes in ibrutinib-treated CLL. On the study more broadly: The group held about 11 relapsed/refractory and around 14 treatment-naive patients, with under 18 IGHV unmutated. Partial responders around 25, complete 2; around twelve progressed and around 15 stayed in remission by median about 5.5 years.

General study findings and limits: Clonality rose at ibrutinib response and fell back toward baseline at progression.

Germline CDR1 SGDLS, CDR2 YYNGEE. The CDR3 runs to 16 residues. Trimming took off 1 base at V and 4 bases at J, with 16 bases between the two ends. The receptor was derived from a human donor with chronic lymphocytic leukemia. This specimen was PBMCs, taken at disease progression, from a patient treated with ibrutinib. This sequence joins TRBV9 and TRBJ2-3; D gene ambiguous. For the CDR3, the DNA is TGTGCCAGCAGCGTAAGATCGAGTTCCCCCTCAGATACGCAGTATTTT. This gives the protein CASSVRSSSPSDTQYF. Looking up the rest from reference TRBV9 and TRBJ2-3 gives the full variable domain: DSGVTQTPKHLITATGQRVTLRCSPRSGDLSVYWYQQSLDQGLQFLIQYYNGEERAKGNILERFSAQQFPDLHSELNLSSLELGDSALYFCASSVRSSSPSDTQYFGPGTRLTVL.